This TCR beta chain was observed in a study of OX40 agonist ivuxolimab in advanced cancers. Across the whole study: Therapy given before enrollment (anti-PD-1, anti-PD-L1 or anti-CTLA-4) was allowed, and approximately 40% had some. The study, taken as a whole, reports: Patients with a partial response at 0.1-3.0 mg/kg had among the lowest clonal expansion. Expanded clones belonging to CD8+ T cells outnumbered, on average, those of CD4+.

Turning to this clone: Its antigen is as yet unknown.

The germline V and J ends were trimmed by 6 bases and 1 base, with 12 bases remaining between them. Germline values: CDR1 MRHNA, CDR2 SNTAGT. The CDR3 covers 15 residues. Sequencing was performed with immunoSEQ multiplex PCR; in TCRdb, only in-frame clones are kept and a portion is missing. In the table there are about 55,000 clones, around 85% of which are singletons. J is TRBJ2-2 and V is TRBV6-4; TRBD1 might be the D (6 bases). This TCR derives from an adult with an advanced solid tumor such as melanoma, head and neck, liver or kidney cancer. The input for sequencing was CD4+ or CD8+ T cells sorted from blood, taken in a trial of the OX40 agonist ivuxolimab. The CDR3: CASSPGHWNTGELFF. CDR3 nucleotide sequence: TGTGCCAGCAGCCCGGGACACTGGAACACCGGGGAGCTGTTTTTT.